This T cell receptor (beta chain) comes out of a study of T-cell reconstitution after alpha-beta-depleted transplantation in children (TCRdb year 2016). About the investigation overall: T-cell immune reconstitution after TCRalphabeta/CD19-depleted allogeneic hematopoietic cell transplantation in children was quantitatively tracked in the study by means of TCR repertoire profiling.

The junction shows trimming of 2 bases on V and 5 bases on J, and the gene matches do not reach 7 bases of it. As encoded in the germline V gene, CDR1 is MNHEY while CDR2 is SVGAGI. The CDR3 spans 16 residues, from the cysteine through the phenylalanine. The read is trimmed to its CDR3 DNA, 48 bases read in frame from base 1. General findings and caveats noted by the study authors: About two months after transplant, the apparently early recovery of alphabetaT-cell counts reportedly depended on just several hundred clones that had expanded rapidly and came from non-depleted graft cells. The frequencies of hyperexpanded clones fell over the following months, and after one year, T-cell counts and TCRbeta diversity were mostly attributed to newly produced T cells. The high TCRbeta diversity at day 60 in some patients was ascribed to recipient T cells and intrathymic progenitors that had survived conditioning.

The meaning of the sample's treatment or condition label: allogeneic hematopoietic cell transplantation with graft depleted of TCRalphabeta T cells and CD19 B cells. Transplant recipients were children who received TCRalphabeta/CD19-depleted allogeneic hematopoietic cell grafts. The library was generated by PCR. These reads were obtained on an Illumina HiSeq 2500. TCR libraries were prepared with molecular barcoding, using unique molecular identifiers to normalize TCRbeta repertoire quantification. In-frame beta chains were kept once TCRdb had trimmed the public reads at Q25 with fastp and called clones with MiXCR. For every CDR3 protein sequence, its rows merge into one entry that carries the most common genes and DNA. The sample records 540,000 or so distinct CDR3 sequences, 20% to 25% of which are singletons. The top ten clones comprise less than 15% of the sample. This clonotype turned up a few times. Its antigen is unknown. No base quality information exists; no much larger clone differs at one position.

The chain is assembled from TRBV6-5 and TRBJ2-5, and 11 bases in between align with TRBD2. Source: PBMCs, mostly from graft donor cells, taken 360 days after TCRalphabeta/CD19-depleted stem cell transplant. The clonotype was recovered from a boy younger than two who had a stem cell transplant for acute myeloid leukemia, so the T cells may come from the graft donor. The CDR3 corresponds to CASSYRLAGGPETQYF. The DNA is as follows: TGTGCCAGCAGTTACCGGCTAGCGGGGGGTCCGGAGACCCAGTACTTC.